These 7 T cell receptor beta chains were sequenced from one sample in a study of vaccination effects on CD4 cells after COVID-19. With approximately 9 days of culture completed, CD4+ T cells were isolated. The antigens these receptors bind are not known. The protocol was immunoSEQ multiplex PCR, while the TCRdb copy is restricted to in-frame clones and leaves out a portion. The table includes about 72,000 clones, 70% to 80% detected once. This specimen was CD4+ T cells from PBMCs cultured without peptide, taken before COVID-19 vaccination. These receptors were obtained from a human donor who received a COVID-19 vaccine.

The chain's CDR3 is CASSKALQGRTEAFF. The CDR3 DNA is TGTGCCAGCAGCAAAGCGCTTCAGGGGCGGACTGAAGCTTTCTTT. The chain employs TRBV21-1 and TRBJ1-1; the DNA was not used to check the table's D call, TRBD1. TRBV21-1 is a pseudogene. There are 15 residues in the CDR3.

The chain couples TRBV30 to TRBJ2-1, with D possibly matching TRBD1 (6 bases). CDR1 is GTSNPN, CDR2 SVGIG, per germline (reference sequence). Trimming removed 5 bases from V and 4 bases from J, with 18 bases in between. The CDR3 runs 15 residues. CDR3 coding DNA: TGTGCCTGGGACGCCGGGCAGGGGTCTTACAATGAGCAGTTCTTC. Its translation is CAWDAGQGSYNEQFF.

This clone was found a few times. The chain couples TRBV5-8 to TRBJ2-3; TRBD2 aligns across 7 bases. Germline CDR1 SGHTS, CDR2 YDEGEE. There are 17 residues in the CDR3. The junction had 17 bases not matched to a gene; V was cut back by 7 bases and J by 3 bases. The CDR3 is CASPGTILSTKTDTQYF. The CDR3 DNA sequence: TGTGCCAGCCCAGGGACTATCCTATCGACTAAGACAGATACGCAGTATTTT.

The chain joins TRBV5-1 to TRBJ1-4; 10 positions agree with TRBD1. The CDR3 contains 15 residues. V lost 4 bases to trimming and J lost 8 bases; unmatched junction nucleotides: 8. Germline CDR1 reads SGHRS; CDR2 reads YFSETQ. For the CDR3, the DNA is TGCGCCAGCAGCAGTACATCGGACAGGGGGGAAAAACTGTTTTTT. It specifies CASSSTSDRGEKLFF.

The CDR3 loop is CATSDPKGGGESTDTQYF. The CDR3 DNA reads as TGTGCCACCAGTGATCCAAAAGGCGGGGGGGAGAGCACAGATACGCAGTATTTT. J is TRBJ2-3 and V is TRBV24-1; 9 nucleotides agree with TRBD2. Germline trimming cut 3 bases from V and 0 bases from J; bases unmatched to any gene: 9. Germline V gene data show CDR1 as KGHDR and CDR2 as SFDVKD. The CDR3 length is 18 residues.

The CDR3 DNA follows: TGTGCCAGCAGCGTTCTGAGTAACACTGAAGCTTTCTTT. Amino acids: CASSVLSNTEAFF. The V call is TRBV9, the J call TRBJ1-1; no clear D gene. The ends were cut back, 2 bases at V and 2 bases at J, with 7 bases in the middle. There are 13 residues in the CDR3. Germline-derived CDR1 and CDR2 are SGDLS and YYNGEE.

The rearrangement uses TRBV18 and TRBJ2-3; tentatively, D is TRBD1 (6 bases). CDR1 and CDR2 from the germline V gene are KGHSH and LQKENI. The CDR3 consists of 11 residues. The V and J ends lost 2 bases and 10 bases respectively, with 7 bases between them. The CDR3 DNA reads as TGTGCCAGCTCACCAGAGGGGGCGCAGTATTTT. It codes for CASSPEGAQYF.